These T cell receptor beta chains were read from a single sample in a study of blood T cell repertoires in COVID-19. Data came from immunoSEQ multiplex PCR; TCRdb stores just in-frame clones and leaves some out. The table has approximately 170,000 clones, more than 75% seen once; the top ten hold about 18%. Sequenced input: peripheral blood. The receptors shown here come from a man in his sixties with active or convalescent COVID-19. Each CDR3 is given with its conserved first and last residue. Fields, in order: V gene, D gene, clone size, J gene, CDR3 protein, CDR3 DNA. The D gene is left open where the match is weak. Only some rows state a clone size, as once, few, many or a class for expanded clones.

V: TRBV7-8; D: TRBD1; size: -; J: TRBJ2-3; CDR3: CASSPYLGRTGVADTQYF; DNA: TGTGCCAGCAGCCCGTACCTGGGGAGGACAGGGGTAGCAGATACGCAGTATTTT
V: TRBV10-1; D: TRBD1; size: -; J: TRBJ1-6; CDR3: CASSEIGQGDSPLHF; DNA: TGCGCCAGCAGTGAAATCGGACAGGGAGATTCACCCCTCCACTTT
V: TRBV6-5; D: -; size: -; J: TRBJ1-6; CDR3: CASSLGTAPLHF; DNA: TGTGCCAGCAGCCTGGGGACTGCACCCCTCCACTTT
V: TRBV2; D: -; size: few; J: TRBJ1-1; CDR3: CASSEGGANTEAFF; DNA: TGTGCCAGCAGTGAAGGGGGCGCGAACACTGAAGCTTTCTTT
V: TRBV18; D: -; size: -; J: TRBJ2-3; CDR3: CASSPPQDTQYF; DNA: TGTGCCAGCTCACCACCACAAGATACGCAGTATTTT
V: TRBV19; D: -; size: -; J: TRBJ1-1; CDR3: CASSVQGQAFF; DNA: TGTGCCAGTAGTGTACAGGGCCAAGCTTTCTTT
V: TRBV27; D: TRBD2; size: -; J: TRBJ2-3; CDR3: CASSPLAGGVGTQYF; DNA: TGTGCCAGCAGTCCACTAGCGGGAGGGGTAGGTACGCAGTATTTT
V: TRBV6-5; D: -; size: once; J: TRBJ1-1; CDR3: CASRAVESAEAFF; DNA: TGTGCCAGCAGAGCCGTCGAGAGCGCTGAAGCTTTCTTT
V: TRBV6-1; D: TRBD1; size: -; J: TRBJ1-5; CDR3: CASSEALWDRVKPQHF; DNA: TGTGCCAGCAGTGAAGCGCTTTGGGACAGGGTGAAGCCCCAGCATTTT
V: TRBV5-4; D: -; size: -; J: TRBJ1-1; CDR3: CASSPTGGGNTEAFF; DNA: TGTGCCAGCAGCCCGACGGGGGGAGGGAACACTGAAGCTTTCTTT
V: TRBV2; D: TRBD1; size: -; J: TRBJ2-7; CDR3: CASRRGTDYEQYF; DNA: TGTGCCAGCAGGAGAGGGACAGACTACGAGCAGTACTTC
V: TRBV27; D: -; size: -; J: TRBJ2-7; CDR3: CASSDQGPRYEQYF; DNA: TGTGCCAGCTCCGACCAGGGCCCCAGGTACGAGCAGTACTTC
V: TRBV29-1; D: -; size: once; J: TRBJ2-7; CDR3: CSVERGYEQYF; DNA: TGCAGCGTTGAAAGGGGGTACGAGCAGTACTTC
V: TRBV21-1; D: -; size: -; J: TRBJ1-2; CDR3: CASSKGGQPYGYTF; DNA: TGTGCCAGCAGCAAAGGGGGGCAGCCGTATGGCTACACCTTC
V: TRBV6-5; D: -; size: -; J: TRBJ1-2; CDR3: CASHLTSGYTF; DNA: TGTGCCAGCCACCTCACAAGTGGCTACACCTTC
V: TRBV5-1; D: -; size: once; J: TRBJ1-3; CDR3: CASSSTAVGNTIYF; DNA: TGCGCCAGCAGCTCGACAGCAGTTGGAAACACCATATATTTT
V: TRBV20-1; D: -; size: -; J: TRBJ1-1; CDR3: CSARWSEAFF; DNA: TGCAGTGCTAGATGGAGTGAAGCTTTCTTT
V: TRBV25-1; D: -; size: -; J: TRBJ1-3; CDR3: CASSELGRGIGNTIYF; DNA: TGTGCCAGCAGTGAGCTGGGCAGGGGCATTGGAAACACCATATATTTT
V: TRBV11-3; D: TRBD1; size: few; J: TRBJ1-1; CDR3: CASSFGLGTGRTEAFF; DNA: TGTGCCAGCAGCTTCGGACTTGGGACAGGGCGGACTGAAGCTTTCTTT
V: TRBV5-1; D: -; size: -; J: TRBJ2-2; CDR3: CASSPTANTGELFF; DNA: TGCGCCAGCAGCCCGACAGCGAACACCGGGGAGCTGTTTTTT
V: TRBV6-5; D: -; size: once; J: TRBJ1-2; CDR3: CASSYSVGAFDYGYTF; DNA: TGTGCCAGCAGTTACTCGGTGGGGGCATTCGACTATGGCTACACCTTC
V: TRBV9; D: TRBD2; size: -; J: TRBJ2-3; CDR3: CASSVGLVGVTSTDTQYF; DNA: TGTGCCAGCAGCGTTGGACTAGTGGGGGTGACTAGCACAGATACGCAGTATTTT
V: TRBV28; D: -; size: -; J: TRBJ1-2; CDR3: CASSSPAGADYGYTF; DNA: TGTGCCAGCAGTTCCCCGGCAGGCGCCGACTATGGCTACACCTTC
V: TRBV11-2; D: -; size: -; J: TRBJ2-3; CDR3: CASSFRPGSSTDTQYF; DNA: TGTGCCAGCAGCTTTAGGCCGGGGAGTTCGACAGATACGCAGTATTTT
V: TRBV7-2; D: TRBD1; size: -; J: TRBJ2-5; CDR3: CASSLGGTGGEETQYF; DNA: TGTGCCAGCAGCTTAGGGGGGACAGGGGGCGAAGAGACCCAGTACTTC
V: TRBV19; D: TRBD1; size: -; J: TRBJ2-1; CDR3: CASSIGGRGPIGEQFF; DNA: TGTGCCAGTAGTATAGGTGGCAGGGGGCCCATCGGTGAGCAGTTCTTC
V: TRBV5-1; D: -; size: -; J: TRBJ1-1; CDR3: CASSLEGIEAFF; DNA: TGCGCCAGCAGCTTGGAGGGGATTGAAGCTTTCTTT
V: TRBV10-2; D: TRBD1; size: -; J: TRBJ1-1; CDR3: CASTRQGQRNTEAFF; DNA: TGCGCCAGCACTAGACAGGGGCAAAGGAACACTGAAGCTTTCTTT
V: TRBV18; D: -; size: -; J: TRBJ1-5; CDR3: CASSKTLSNQPQHF; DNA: TGTGCCAGCTCAAAAACTCTTAGCAATCAGCCCCAGCATTTT
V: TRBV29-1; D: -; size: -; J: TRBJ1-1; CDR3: CSAVGQGGWNTEAFF; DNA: TGCAGCGCCGTAGGGCAGGGAGGTTGGAACACTGAAGCTTTCTTT
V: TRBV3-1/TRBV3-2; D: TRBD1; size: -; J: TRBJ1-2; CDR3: CASSQFDRGMKGYTF; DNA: TGTGCCAGCAGCCAATTCGACAGGGGAATGAAGGGCTACACCTTC
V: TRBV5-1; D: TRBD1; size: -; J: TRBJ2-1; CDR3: CASSFILTGGWINEQFF; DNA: TGCGCCAGCAGCTTTATCTTGACAGGGGGTTGGATCAATGAGCAGTTCTTC
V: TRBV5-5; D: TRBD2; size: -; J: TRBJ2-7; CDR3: CASSLASTSGNDEQYF; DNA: TGTGCCAGCAGCTTGGCCTCGACTAGCGGGAACGACGAGCAGTACTTC
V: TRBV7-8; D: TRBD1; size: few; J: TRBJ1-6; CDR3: CASSLDRGWYNSPLHF; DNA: TGTGCCAGCAGCTTAGACAGGGGATGGTATAATTCACCCCTCCACTTT
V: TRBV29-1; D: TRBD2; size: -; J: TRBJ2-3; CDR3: CSVGGTSSTDTQYF; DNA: TGCAGCGTGGGAGGGACGTCTAGCACAGATACGCAGTATTTT
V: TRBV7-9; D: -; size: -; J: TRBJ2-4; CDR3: CASSLLDRDFSLAKNIQYF; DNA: TGTGCCAGCAGCTTACTAGATCGGGACTTTTCACTAGCCAAAAACATTCAGTACTTC
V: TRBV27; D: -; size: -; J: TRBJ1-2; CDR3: CASSLRGANYGYTF; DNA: TGTGCCAGCAGTCTACGGGGAGCTAACTATGGCTACACCTTC
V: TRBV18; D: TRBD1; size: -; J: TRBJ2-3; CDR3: CASSPTGTGTRGTQYF; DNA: TGTGCCAGCTCACCGACAGGGACAGGGACGAGGGGTACGCAGTATTTT
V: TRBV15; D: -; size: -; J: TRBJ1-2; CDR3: CATSREQDYGYTF; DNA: TGTGCCACCAGCAGAGAACAGGACTATGGCTACACCTTC
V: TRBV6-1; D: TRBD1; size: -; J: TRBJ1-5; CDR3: CASSETGPRRPQHF; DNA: TGTGCCAGCAGTGAGACAGGGCCCCGACGGCCCCAGCATTTT
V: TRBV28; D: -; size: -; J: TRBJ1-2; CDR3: CASSPDGGTARNYGYTF; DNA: TGTGCCAGCAGTCCGGACGGAGGAACGGCTCGTAACTATGGCTACACCTTC
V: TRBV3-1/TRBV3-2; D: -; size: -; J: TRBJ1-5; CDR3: CASSQGSGVQPQHF; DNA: TGTGCCAGCAGCCAAGGCTCCGGGGTTCAGCCCCAGCATTTT
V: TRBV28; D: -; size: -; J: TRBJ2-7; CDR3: CASTPGGSRYEQYF; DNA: TGTGCCAGCACCCCCGGAGGGTCCCGCTACGAGCAGTACTTC
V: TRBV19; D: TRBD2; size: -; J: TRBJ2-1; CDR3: CASSRLAGGLRYNEQFF; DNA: TGTGCCAGTAGTAGACTAGCGGGAGGTTTGAGGTACAATGAGCAGTTCTTC
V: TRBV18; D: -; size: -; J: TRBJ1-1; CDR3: CASSAIAAGRLNTEAFF; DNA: TGTGCCAGCTCAGCAATAGCGGCAGGGCGGCTAAACACTGAAGCTTTCTTT
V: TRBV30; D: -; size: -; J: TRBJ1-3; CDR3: CAWSVQGGGASGNTIYF; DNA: TGTGCCTGGAGTGTACAGGGCGGAGGAGCCTCTGGAAACACCATATATTTT
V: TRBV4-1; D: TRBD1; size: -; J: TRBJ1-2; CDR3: CASSQLGTGYGYTF; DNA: TGCGCCAGCAGCCAACTAGGGACAGGCTATGGCTACACCTTC
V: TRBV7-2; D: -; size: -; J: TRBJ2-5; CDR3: CASSLFRDQETQYF; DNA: TGTGCCAGCAGCTTATTTCGGGACCAAGAGACCCAGTACTTC
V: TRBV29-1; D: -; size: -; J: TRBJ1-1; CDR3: CSVEDRGTEAFF; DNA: TGCAGCGTTGAAGACAGGGGTACTGAAGCTTTCTTT